These T cell receptor beta chains were read from a single sample in a study of CD8+ T cells in alopecia areata. Libraries were prepared by immunoSEQ multiplex PCR; TCRdb keeps only in-frame clonotypes and omits some of them. In the table there are 200,000 or so clones, about 53% of which are singletons. The source was CD4+ T cells sorted from blood, collected at week 0. The receptor source for this set is a human donor with alopecia areata. CDR3s include the opening cysteine and the closing phenylalanine or tryptophan. Each record gives: J gene, V gene, clone size, D gene, CDR3 DNA, CDR3 protein. D genes are given only for firm matches. The size field is filled for only some rows; it gives once, few, many or a size class.

j_call: TRBJ1-1; v_call: TRBV12-5; clone_size: few; d_call: -; cdr3_nt: TGTGCTAGTGGTCAAGGGGGGATTGAAGCTTTCTTT; cdr3_aa: CASGQGGIEAFF
j_call: TRBJ2-7; v_call: TRBV6-5; clone_size: many; d_call: -; cdr3_nt: TGTGCCAGCAGTTTGCGGCGGGACGTTTACGAGCAGTACTTC; cdr3_aa: CASSLRRDVYEQYF
j_call: TRBJ1-2; v_call: TRBV4-1; clone_size: few; d_call: TRBD1; cdr3_nt: TGCGCCAGCAGCCAGGGCACAGGGGGGCCGTATGGCTACACCTTC; cdr3_aa: CASSQGTGGPYGYTF
j_call: TRBJ2-5; v_call: TRBV11-2; clone_size: -; d_call: -; cdr3_nt: TGTGCCAGCAGCTCACCAAACAGGCCCCTTAGGGAGACCCAGTACTTC; cdr3_aa: CASSSPNRPLRETQYF
j_call: TRBJ1-4; v_call: TRBV6-5; clone_size: -; d_call: -; cdr3_nt: TGTGCCAGCAGTGCTCAGGGAAGGGCTGTTGAAAAACTGTTTTTT; cdr3_aa: CASSAQGRAVEKLFF
j_call: TRBJ2-2; v_call: TRBV11-3; clone_size: -; d_call: -; cdr3_nt: TGTGCCAGCAGCTTAGACGGGGACACGATCACCGGGGAGCTGTTTTTT; cdr3_aa: CASSLDGDTITGELFF
j_call: TRBJ2-2; v_call: TRBV19; clone_size: few; d_call: TRBD1; cdr3_nt: TGTGCCAGTTGGACAGGTGGGACCGGGGAGCTGTTTTTT; cdr3_aa: CASWTGGTGELFF
j_call: TRBJ2-1; v_call: TRBV10-1; clone_size: once; d_call: TRBD2; cdr3_nt: TGCGCCAGCAGTGAGTCGGTAGCGGGGGGGAGCGAGCAGTTCTTC; cdr3_aa: CASSESVAGGSEQFF
j_call: TRBJ1-4; v_call: TRBV4-2; clone_size: few; d_call: -; cdr3_nt: TGTGCCAGCAGCCAACCGGACTCGAATGAAAAACTGTTTTTT; cdr3_aa: CASSQPDSNEKLFF
j_call: TRBJ2-1; v_call: TRBV7-9; clone_size: -; d_call: -; cdr3_nt: TGTGCCAGCAGCCGAGAGGGCAGCCACAATGAGCAGTTCTTC; cdr3_aa: CASSREGSHNEQFF
j_call: TRBJ2-7; v_call: TRBV6-1; clone_size: -; d_call: TRBD2; cdr3_nt: TGTGCCAGCGGGCGGGGGACGTCCTACGAGCAGTACTTC; cdr3_aa: CASGRGTSYEQYF
j_call: TRBJ2-1; v_call: TRBV14; clone_size: few; d_call: -; cdr3_nt: TGTGCCAGCAGCCAGTCCCCGGCAGGGCAGTTCTTC; cdr3_aa: CASSQSPAGQFF
j_call: TRBJ1-5; v_call: TRBV6-5; clone_size: few; d_call: -; cdr3_nt: TGTGCCAGCAGTCCCCGCGAGAATCAGCCCCAGCATTTT; cdr3_aa: CASSPRENQPQHF
j_call: TRBJ1-5; v_call: TRBV19; clone_size: many; d_call: TRBD1; cdr3_nt: TGTGCCAGTAGTCCCTCGGACAGGGGAGGACATCAGCCCCAGCATTTT; cdr3_aa: CASSPSDRGGHQPQHF
j_call: TRBJ2-7; v_call: TRBV5-4; clone_size: -; d_call: -; cdr3_nt: TGTGCCAGCAGACTTGCCCAAGGGAACGAGCAGTACTTC; cdr3_aa: CASRLAQGNEQYF
j_call: TRBJ1-2; v_call: TRBV27; clone_size: few; d_call: -; cdr3_nt: TGTGCCAGCACCAACGTCAAGGGGTCTCCTGGCTACACCTTC; cdr3_aa: CASTNVKGSPGYTF
j_call: TRBJ2-1; v_call: TRBV29-1; clone_size: few; d_call: -; cdr3_nt: TGCAGCGTTGACGAGCCCAACAATGAGCAGTTCTTC; cdr3_aa: CSVDEPNNEQFF
j_call: TRBJ2-7; v_call: TRBV6-1; clone_size: -; d_call: -; cdr3_nt: TGTGCCAGCAGTGAGCTGTACGAGCAGTACTTC; cdr3_aa: CASSELYEQYF
j_call: TRBJ2-7; v_call: TRBV30; clone_size: -; d_call: -; cdr3_nt: TGTGCCTGGAGCCGGTTCTCCTATTCCTACGAGCAGTACTTC; cdr3_aa: CAWSRFSYSYEQYF
j_call: TRBJ2-7; v_call: TRBV15; clone_size: -; d_call: -; cdr3_nt: TGTGCCACCAGCAGGGTTACCAGATCCTACGAGCAGTACTTC; cdr3_aa: CATSRVTRSYEQYF
j_call: TRBJ2-7; v_call: TRBV29-1; clone_size: -; d_call: -; cdr3_nt: TGCAGCGTTACCGGGGCCTCGGCCGAGCAGTACTTC; cdr3_aa: CSVTGASAEQYF
j_call: TRBJ1-2; v_call: TRBV19; clone_size: -; d_call: -; cdr3_nt: TGTGCCAGTTTTAAATCCGGCTACACCTTC; cdr3_aa: CASFKSGYTF
j_call: TRBJ1-6; v_call: TRBV28; clone_size: few; d_call: -; cdr3_nt: TGTGCCAGCAGTCGGTCCCGGACAGTAAATTCACCCCTCCACTTT; cdr3_aa: CASSRSRTVNSPLHF
j_call: TRBJ2-1; v_call: TRBV9; clone_size: -; d_call: -; cdr3_nt: TGTGCCAGCAGCGTAGTCTCCCATGAGCAGTTCTTC; cdr3_aa: CASSVVSHEQFF
j_call: TRBJ1-1; v_call: TRBV6-5; clone_size: -; d_call: -; cdr3_nt: TGTGCCAGCAGACCCGGGACCCGGGGCACTGAAGCTTTCTTT; cdr3_aa: CASRPGTRGTEAFF
j_call: TRBJ1-4; v_call: TRBV5-6; clone_size: few; d_call: TRBD1; cdr3_nt: TGTGCCAGCAGCCCGCGCGGGACAGGGGATGAAAAACTGTTTTTT; cdr3_aa: CASSPRGTGDEKLFF
j_call: TRBJ1-2; v_call: TRBV5-1; clone_size: -; d_call: -; cdr3_nt: TGCGCCAGCAGCCGCCTGACGGGGGCTGCTAACTATGGCTACACCTTC; cdr3_aa: CASSRLTGAANYGYTF
j_call: TRBJ2-1; v_call: TRBV5-1; clone_size: -; d_call: -; cdr3_nt: TGCGCCAGCAGCTTGGCCGGCCAGAATGAGCAGTTCTTC; cdr3_aa: CASSLAGQNEQFF
j_call: TRBJ2-1; v_call: TRBV5-1; clone_size: few; d_call: -; cdr3_nt: TGCGCCAGCAGCTTGTTCAATGAGCAGTTCTTC; cdr3_aa: CASSLFNEQFF
j_call: TRBJ1-3; v_call: TRBV30; clone_size: few; d_call: -; cdr3_nt: TGTGCCTGGAGATGGCACTCTGGAAACACCATATATTTT; cdr3_aa: CAWRWHSGNTIYF
j_call: TRBJ2-6; v_call: TRBV5-1; clone_size: -; d_call: TRBD2; cdr3_nt: TGCGCCAGCAGCAAGGGACTAGCGGGAGTACGAGGGGCCAACGTCCTGACTTTC; cdr3_aa: CASSKGLAGVRGANVLTF
j_call: TRBJ2-7; v_call: TRBV5-1; clone_size: -; d_call: TRBD2; cdr3_nt: TGCGCCAGCAGCTGGGGGACCAAGCTAGCGGGAGTTTACGAGCAGTACTTC; cdr3_aa: CASSWGTKLAGVYEQYF
j_call: TRBJ2-1; v_call: TRBV30; clone_size: -; d_call: -; cdr3_nt: TGTGCCTCCAGAACCCCAGGGTTCTACAATGAGCAGTTCTTC; cdr3_aa: CASRTPGFYNEQFF
j_call: TRBJ2-5; v_call: TRBV23-1; clone_size: -; d_call: TRBD1; cdr3_nt: TGCGCCAGCAGTCAGGGACAGGAAGAGACCCAGTACTTC; cdr3_aa: CASSQGQEETQYF
j_call: TRBJ1-2; v_call: TRBV6-5; clone_size: -; d_call: -; cdr3_nt: TGTGCCAGCAGACCCGGACAAATTAGGAGTGGCTACACCTTC; cdr3_aa: CASRPGQIRSGYTF
j_call: TRBJ2-1; v_call: TRBV4-2; clone_size: -; d_call: -; cdr3_nt: TGTGCCAGCAGCCAAGACGGCTCTGACCCGCAACATGAGCAGTTCTTC; cdr3_aa: CASSQDGSDPQHEQFF
j_call: TRBJ1-2; v_call: TRBV5-4; clone_size: once; d_call: -; cdr3_nt: TGTGCCAGCAGCCCACCGACCCCCGGGCATGGCTACACCTTC; cdr3_aa: CASSPPTPGHGYTF
j_call: TRBJ2-3; v_call: TRBV5-1; clone_size: few; d_call: -; cdr3_nt: TGCGCCTCCTCGGGGGCGGGGGCACGCACAGATACGCAGTATTTT; cdr3_aa: CASSGAGARTDTQYF